Sequencing of this TCR beta chain was carried out in a study of cytomegalovirus exposure and HLA in healthy donors. Study conclusions and caveats: For most subjects, TCR beta sequences were reported to predict HLA-A and HLA-B alleles with accuracy. Researchers reported in a later analysis that common viral pathogens appeared linked to several top clusters. The investigators catalogued 150 to 200 TCR beta chains as cytomegalovirus-associated.

Use of 60 Vbeta and 13 Jbeta primers characterized the PCR. TCRdb keeps only in-frame clones here, not all; method: immunoSEQ multiplex PCR. The table records roughly 280,000 clones, around 66% of them present only once. To note about this clone: Antigen specificity is unknown.

Sequencing used PBMCs. The receptor was isolated from a female donor in good health and CMV-seronegative.

The CDR3 DNA follows: TGCGCCAGCAGTGATTCCCGGACTAGCGCGAGCTCCTACAATGAGCAGTTCTTC. It translates to CASSDSRTSASSYNEQFF. This chain links TRBV10-1 with TRBJ2-1; 9 bases are a match to TRBD2. The CDR3 loop spans 18 amino acids. The germline V gene encodes CDR1 WNHNN and CDR2 SYGVQD (reference sequence). With 3 bases clipped from V and 0 bases from J, the junction kept 9 bases outside the gene matches.